This entry describes one T cell receptor beta chain. Its antigen is still unknown. The junction departs from the called germline gene at one end, perhaps through a read error. A second about 7 to 11 cycle PCR used barcoded and J-beta primers. TCRdb fed the 5' RACE reads into MiXCR, producing one record per CDR3 protein. The top ten hold 20% to 25% of the sample, which has under 950,000 distinct CDR3 sequences, 22% seen once. The data derive from a study of blood T cells in healthy people across ages. Overall study results and limits: Changes seen in expanded clonotypes were possibly confounded by donor CMV status left unknown.

The CDR3 runs 15 residues. Germline CDR1 and CDR2: SGHTA and FQGNSA. This receptor was obtained from a man aged 65-85 years in good health. Sequencing was performed on blood. The V call is TRBV7-2, the J call TRBJ2-2; tentatively, D is TRBD1 (6 bases). The CDR3 DNA is TGTGCCGGCAGCTTAAGGCCAGGGGAAACCGGGGAGCTGTTTTTT. It codes for CAGSLRPGETGELFF.